This is a list of T cell receptor beta chains from one sample in a study of brain T cells in children with intractable seizures. Generated by immunoSEQ multiplex PCR, the TCRdb table keeps only in-frame clones and is missing some. The table records 110,000 or so clones, 90% to 95% of them present only once. This specimen consisted of peripheral blood, obtained at surgery. The source of these receptors is a boy under two years old with hemimegalencephaly and intractable seizures. CDR3s include the opening cysteine and the closing phenylalanine or tryptophan. A D gene is named only where the DNA matches it firmly. Not all rows give a size; the values are once, few, many and, for expanded clones, a class.

cdr3_nt cdr3_aa clone_size j_call d_call cdr3_length v_call
TGCGCCAGCAGCGAACCCGGGACAGGGAGATCACCCCTCCACTTT CASSEPGTGRSPLHF NA TRBJ1-6 TRBD1 15 TRBV5-1
TGTGCCAGCAGCTCCTACGAGGTTCCTACAGAGATCGATGAGCAGTTCTTC CASSSYEVPTEIDEQFF NA TRBJ2-1 NA 17 TRBV11-3
TGCGCCAGCAGCCTAGGAAACACAGTTAATTCACCCCTCCACTTT CASSLGNTVNSPLHF once TRBJ1-6 NA 15 TRBV4-1
TGTGCCAGCAGCTTAAGGCCGGGCGGCGGGAACACTGAAGCTTTCTTT CASSLRPGGGNTEAFF NA TRBJ1-1 NA 16 TRBV7-9
TGTGCCAGCAGCTCGTGGGGGTACAGCTCCTACAATGAGCAGTTCTTC CASSSWGYSSYNEQFF NA TRBJ2-1 NA 16 TRBV11-2
TGTGCCAGCAGTCCTCCGACAGGTATGAACACTGAAGCTTTCTTT CASSPPTGMNTEAFF few TRBJ1-1 NA 15 TRBV28
TGCGCCAGCAGCGGAGGCGGGTCTAGCACAGATACGCAGTATTTT CASSGGGSSTDTQYF NA TRBJ2-3 NA 15 TRBV5-1
TGTGCCAGCAGCGAGACAGGGGTCTTGAGAGCTTTCTTT CASSETGVLRAFF NA TRBJ1-1 TRBD1 13 TRBV28
TGTGCCAGCAGTTTCCCGACCAACCCCTACAATGAGCAGTTCTTC CASSFPTNPYNEQFF NA TRBJ2-1 NA 15 TRBV6-2/TRBV6-3
TGTGCCAGCAGCGATGACAGCACAGATACGCAGTATTTT CASSDDSTDTQYF NA TRBJ2-3 NA 13 TRBV6-4
TGTGCCAGCAGTGAAGCGAATCTGGACACTGAAGCTTTCTTT CASSEANLDTEAFF NA TRBJ1-1 NA 14 TRBV6-1
TGTGCCAGCAGTACCGGGACAGGACTTCAGCCCCAGCATTTT CASSTGTGLQPQHF NA TRBJ1-5 TRBD1 14 TRBV28
TGTGCCGCCGGGGCCGACGCTAACTATGGCTACACCTTC CAAGADANYGYTF NA TRBJ1-2 NA 13 TRBV27
TGTGCCAGCTTCGGGCCCGGGGAGCTGTTTTTT CASFGPGELFF NA TRBJ2-2 NA 11 TRBV7-2
TGTGCCAGCAGTCTTTCCCGACAGGGGACCACGGGCTACACCTTC CASSLSRQGTTGYTF NA TRBJ1-2 TRBD1 15 TRBV6-5
TGTGCCAGCAGAGAGCGGGAGGGCACAGATACGCAGTATTTT CASREREGTDTQYF NA TRBJ2-3 TRBD2 14 TRBV2
TGTGCCAGCAGCGTATTAGCAGGGGGCGCGGTTTGGGCCGGGGAGCTGTTTTTT CASSVLAGGAVWAGELFF NA TRBJ2-2 TRBD1 18 TRBV9
TGTGCCAGCAGCTTGGGAGGGAGCCCAGATACGCAGTATTTT CASSLGGSPDTQYF NA TRBJ2-3 NA 14 TRBV5-6
TGTGCCAGTAGTGCAACTAGCGGGAGGGCCCGGAGAGCGAATGAGCAGTTCTTC CASSATSGRARRANEQFF NA TRBJ2-1 TRBD2 18 TRBV19
TGTGCCAGCAGCCTTGCCATAGCCTACGAGCAGTACTTC CASSLAIAYEQYF NA TRBJ2-7 NA 13 TRBV7-8
TGTGCCAGTAATAGCGGGAGAGGGGCCTACGAGCAGTACTTC CASNSGRGAYEQYF NA TRBJ2-7 TRBD2 14 TRBV19
TGTGCCAGCAGCTCACGACAGGTTAACTATGGCTACACCTTC CASSSRQVNYGYTF NA TRBJ1-2 NA 14 TRBV3-1/TRBV3-2
TGTGCCAGCGGCTTCTTCGGTTCCTACAATGAGCAGTTCTTC CASGFFGSYNEQFF NA TRBJ2-1 NA 14 TRBV6-6
TGTGCCAGCAGTTCCCCGGGACAGGGTCGGTATGGCTACACCTTC CASSSPGQGRYGYTF NA TRBJ1-2 TRBD1 15 TRBV6-5
TGTGCCAGCAGTTTATTGGGTACTCAGCCCCAGCATTTT CASSLLGTQPQHF NA TRBJ1-5 NA 13 TRBV28
TGCGCCAGCAGCTTTGGTCAGTTGGGTTCACCCCTCCACTTT CASSFGQLGSPLHF NA TRBJ1-6 NA 14 TRBV5-1
TGTGCCATCAGGTTTCCTTCGAAGGGAAGGGCCTCTGGAAACACCATATATTTT CAIRFPSKGRASGNTIYF NA TRBJ1-3 NA 18 TRBV10-3
TGTGCCAGCTCACCACCAAGGCTAGCGGGAAGTGTGGAGACCCAGTACTTC CASSPPRLAGSVETQYF NA TRBJ2-5 TRBD2 17 TRBV18
TGTGCCAGCAGCTTATACGGCGGTTCCTACGAGCAGTACTTC CASSLYGGSYEQYF NA TRBJ2-7 NA 14 TRBV13
TGTGCCAGCAGTTTCGACAGGTTCACAGATACGCAGTATTTT CASSFDRFTDTQYF NA TRBJ2-3 NA 14 TRBV28
TGTGCCAGCAGTTACGGGGACAAGTCCTACGAGCAGTACTTC CASSYGDKSYEQYF NA TRBJ2-7 NA 14 TRBV6-5
TGTGCCAGCAGTTTTTCCGTAGCGGAATACAATGAGCAGTTCTTC CASSFSVAEYNEQFF NA TRBJ2-1 NA 15 TRBV28